This T cell receptor (beta chain) is from a study of shared clonotypes between healthy human individuals. As for the study in general: Plates per donor: three CD4 naive, three CD4 memory, two CD8 naive, one CD8 memory. Study-wide results and caveats: A reduction in generation probabilities was seen for non-shared clonotypes relative to those shared by all four donors.

The CDR3 is made up of 17 amino acids. V was clipped by 8 bases and J by 1 base; unmatched bases: 12. Looked up from germline, CDR1 is MDHEN and CDR2 is SYDVKM. Details on this clone: The target antigen is unknown.

Donors had no recently reported acute infections or vaccinations and were HIV-negative. Among the donors, all were Caucasian adults who lived in Nashville, Tennessee. Repertoires were generated with immunoSEQ multiplex PCR, while TCRdb's copy carries only in-frame clones and drops some. The repertoire has approximately 2,000,000 clones, just under 95% of them found once; the top ten carry roughly 0.34%. The receptor was derived from a man aged 18-30 years in good health. Some clones in this sample may be carry-over from other donors' samples. Sequenced input: naive CD4+ T cells from PBMCs. Subset noted: CD45RA+ positively selected. This chain joins TRBV28 and TRBJ1-5; 9 bases match TRBD1. CDR3 DNA: TGTGCCAGCGAGCCAAGTCCTGGGACAGGGAGCAATCAGCCCCAGCATTTT. As protein: CASEPSPGTGSNQPQHF.